This entry lists 17 T cell receptor beta chains sequenced from one sample in a study of T cells expressing NK-cell markers. After re-calling the 5' RACE reads, TCRdb lists one entry per CDR3 protein, DNA absent. In all, the sample yields 400,000 to 450,000 distinct CDR3 sequences. Sequencing was carried out using blood T cells: a sorted CD56 or NKG2C T cell subset, CD4+ or CD8+ T cells, or bulk PBMC T cells (not recorded which). Receptors originate from a woman aged 18 to 75 in good health.

The chain recombines TRBV12-3 or TRBV12-4 with TRBJ2-3; as DNA is missing, the TRBD2 call by TCRdb cannot be tested. The CDR3 runs to 14 residues. The CDR3 sequence is CASSFPGTQDTQYF.

The chain recombines TRBV5-4 with TRBJ2-3; TCRdb picks TRBD1, but there is no DNA to check that call. Germline V gene lookup returns CDR1 SGHNT and CDR2 YYREEE (reference sequence). The CDR3 is 15 residues long. CDR3 protein: CASQPDRGRADTQYF. The variable domain in full, completed from reference TRBV5-4 and TRBJ2-3, reads ETGVTQSPTHLIKTRGQQVTLRCSSQSGHNTVSWYQQALGQGPQFIFQYYREEENGRGNFPPRFSGLQFPNYSSELNVNALELDDSALYLCASQPDRGRADTQYFGPGTRLTVL.

The V call is TRBV5-1, the J call TRBJ2-5; TCRdb selects TRBD2, and the lack of DNA leaves this call unchecked. CDR3 length equals 18 residues. From germline, CDR1 is SGHRS and CDR2 YFSETQ. The CDR3 is CASSLVRLAGAPQETQYF.

The chain links TRBV9 to TRBJ2-7; the D call from TCRdb, TRBD1, cannot be confirmed without DNA. CDR1 and CDR2 from the germline V gene are SGDLS and YYNGEE. The CDR3 spans 15 residues. The CDR3 reads CASSEGRGDTYEQYF. Based on the CDR3 plus reference TRBV9 and TRBJ2-7, the full variable domain is DSGVTQTPKHLITATGQRVTLRCSPRSGDLSVYWYQQSLDQGLQFLIQYYNGEERAKGNILERFSAQQFPDLHSELNLSSLELGDSALYFCASSEGRGDTYEQYFGPGTRLTVT.

The chain carries TRBV20-1 and TRBJ2-1; TCRdb names TRBD2, which stays unverified in the absence of DNA. CDR1 and CDR2 (germline): DFQATT, SNEGSKA (reference sequence). The CDR3 consists of 14 residues. The CDR3 here is CSALGGGPSDEQFF.

The CDR3 loop is CASSSGLNTEAFF. J is TRBJ1-1 and V is TRBV27. This CDR3 contains 13 residues. The germline V gene has CDR1 MNHEY and CDR2 SMNVEV (reference sequence).

The V gene is TRBV5-1, the J gene TRBJ2-2. CDR3 length: 15 residues. The germline CDR1 and CDR2 sequences are SGHRS and YFSETQ. The CDR3 protein is CASSLGESDTGELFF. Together with reference TRBV5-1 and TRBJ2-2, the CDR3 gives the full variable domain: KAGVTQTPRYLIKTRGQQVTLSCSPISGHRSVSWYQQTPGQGLQFLFEYFSETQRNKGNFPGRFSGRQFSNSRSEMNVSTLELGDSALYLCASSLGESDTGELFFGEGSRLTVL.

The CDR3 region is CSAPSGSGANVLTF. V and J are TRBV20-1 and TRBJ2-6. This CDR3 region has 14 residues. The germline gives CDR1 DFQATT, CDR2 SNEGSKA (reference sequence).

This chain links TRBV6-2 or TRBV6-3 with TRBJ2-7. The CDR3 covers 13 residues. The germline V gene has CDR1 MNHEY and CDR2 SVGEGT. The CDR3 region is CASSDIGGYEQYF.

The chain uses TRBV4-2 and TRBJ1-5; TCRdb indicates TRBD1, and absent DNA this call remains unverified. The CDR3 loop spans 16 amino acids. CDR1 is LGHNA, CDR2 YNFKEQ, per germline. The CDR3 spells CASSQENRGGGQPQHF.

CDR3 in amino acids: CASSQVRTGSTDTQYF. V is TRBV4-1 and J is TRBJ2-3; TCRdb's assignment of TRBD1 cannot be checked, as there is no DNA. The CDR3 covers 16 residues. Germline values: CDR1 MGHRA, CDR2 YSYEKL.

The V and J genes are TRBV10-3 and TRBJ1-4. The CDR3 spans 14 residues. Germline-derived CDR1 and CDR2 are ENHRY and SYGVKD. CDR3 sequence reads: CAISPQGGGEKLFF.

CDR3 residues: CASSPKGVGETQYF. The genes are TRBV7-9 and TRBJ2-5; there is no DNA to check the TCRdb D call of TRBD1. CDR3 length: 14 amino acids. The germline CDR1 and CDR2 sequences are SEHNR and FQNEAQ (reference sequence).

The chain recombines TRBV7-2 with TRBJ1-5. Germline V gene data show CDR1 as SGHTA and CDR2 as FQGNSA. This CDR3 is 14 amino acids long. The CDR3 loop is CASSLGLDSAPQHF.

The chain carries TRBV28 and TRBJ2-7; TCRdb indicates TRBD2, and absent DNA this call remains unverified. The CDR3 runs 12 residues. Germline CDR1 and CDR2: MDHEN and SYDVKM. The CDR3 sequence is CARLAGIYEQYF.

V gene TRBV20-1 combines with J gene TRBJ1-2; TCRdb lists TRBD1, though no DNA is available to test this call. The CDR3 totals 15 residues. Germline lookup yields CDR1 DFQATT and CDR2 SNEGSKA (reference sequence). The CDR3 region is CSASPEDRSNYGYTF.

The chain is built from TRBV28 and TRBJ2-1; the TCRdb D gene call, TRBD2, has no DNA to confirm it. CDR3 length: 16 residues. Looked up from germline, CDR1 is MDHEN and CDR2 is SYDVKM. The CDR3: CASRTPGLASYNEQFF.